This TCR beta chain is from a study of tumor and adjacent non-tumor tissue in lung cancer (dated by TCRdb to between 2018 and 2020). With respect to the entire study: Of the cohort, 12 patients had adenocarcinoma, 2 had squamous cell carcinoma and 1 had small cell lung cancer. Among the approximately 15 patients, ages ranged from roughly 30 to 76 years, approximately ten were men and 5 were women, and disease was TNM stage I to III. Sequencing generated a total of 120 million or so productive TCRbeta reads, averaging roughly 4.4 million reads per sample. Bulk TCRbeta repertoires were compared between lung tumor tissue and matched distant non-tumor lung tissue obtained from 15 lung cancer patients. For each patient, one tumor sample and one normal lung sample were taken, giving a few dozen paired specimens that underwent TCRbeta CDR3 sequencing.

A distance of 13 bases separates the germline ends of V and J, which lose 4 bases and 3 bases respectively. The CDR3, from cysteine to phenylalanine, totals 14 residues. The sequence is cut down to CDR3 DNA, 42 bases in frame from base 1. The study at large found these results: The top 100 clones accounted for a significantly larger cumulative portion of the repertoire in normal lung than in tumor tissue. Because peripheral blood was not sequenced, blood TCRbeta repertoires in the lung cancer patients of the study were not examined. With only about 16 patients in the cohort, the authors noted that larger samples and more detailed clinical data are needed. Significantly higher TCR diversity (inverse Simpson) was observed in tumor tissue than in normal lung tissue (431.37 vs 166.20, P = 0.0075, Mann-Whitney U test). Neither the sequencing platform nor unique molecular identifiers are mentioned in the methods. Significantly higher TCR diversity was found in younger patients, and higher tumor TCR diversity was associated with shorter overall and disease-free survival.

RNA was isolated from bulk unsorted tissue, and RNA quality was assessed with a NanoDrop ND-1000 and an Agilent 2100. Newly diagnosed lung cancer patients without prior chemotherapy who had been admitted for thoracic surgery in China between August and November 2014 were enrolled as donors. Anyone who had undergone radiotherapy or chemotherapy before, or who had another cancer at the same time, was left out of the study. Surgical tissue pieces of about 1-2.3 cm3 were preserved in RNAlater solution and stored at -80 °C until use. With respect to this clonotype: Its specific antigen is unknown. Within one base of it there is no much larger clone, and no base qualities were kept.

The library was made by multiplex PCR. Instrument on record: Illumina HiSeq 2500. TCRbeta libraries were built by three rounds of nested PCR using primers (Table S4), following protocols modified from ARM-PCR. Before sequencing, PCR products of 200-500 bp were cut from the gel and purified using the QIAquick gel extraction kit. As for how the authors treated the data: Trimmomatic was used to clean the reads, FLASH merged the cleaned reads into complete CDR3 sequences, and MiTCR assigned the sequences to V(D)J germline segments. Clonal diversity was calculated as the inverse Simpson's index using VDJtools. In-frame sequences lacking a premature stop codon were counted as productive reads. TCRdb took the public reads, trimmed them with fastp at Q25, ran MiXCR for clone calling and kept in-frame beta chains. Each entry is one CDR3 protein sequence, shown with its most common DNA and genes. These V and J calls are TCRdb output, not the study's own analysis. In all, the sample holds about 81,000 distinct CDR3 sequences, and approximately 72% of those were seen once. The biggest ten clones account for roughly 10% of the sample.

Sequencing used lung tumor tissue. The rearrangement joined TRBV12-3 or TRBV12-4 to TRBJ2-7; too little of a D gene remains to name it. This clonotype was sampled from a woman aged 40 to 49 with non-small cell lung cancer. DNA sequence: TGTGCCAGCAGTTCTCTTAGCCGGCGCTACGAGCAGTACTTC. Translation gives CASSSLSRRYEQYF.